The clone carrying this TCR beta chain has a handful of counts. Its antigen is not known. These data come from a study of beta chain features in type 1 diabetes. At the level of the study: Patient and healthy donor groups were alike in age, gender and cell yields.

Study findings and constraints: Among all four CD4+ subsets, Type 1 diabetes patients had TCRB CDR3s that were moderately but significantly shorter. Junctions at VDJ sites from type 1 diabetes patients had fewer insertions and more deletions. Sampled from patients, naive, central memory and Treg TCRB repertoires appeared more similar than those sampled from healthy donors. A definitive answer on HLA type influencing TCRB rearrangement was not reached here.

The study reverse transcribed the entire isolated RNA, so it sequenced expressed TCRB transcripts. Sequencing used immunoSEQ multiplex PCR; TCRdb keeps in-frame clones, though not all of them. In the table there are nearly 700,000 clones, 10% to 15% of which are singletons. Germline values: CDR1 KGHSH, CDR2 LQKENI. This CDR3 spans 18 amino acids. V was cut by 7 bases and J by 2 bases, with 26 bases left in between. This chain connects TRBV18 to TRBJ1-2; D gene unclear. The receptor's source is a man younger than 35 with type 1 diabetes. The specimen was naive CD4+ T cells from blood. The CDR3: CASFPGGSDRYLNYGYTF. Written as DNA, the CDR3 is TGTGCCAGCTTTCCGGGAGGGAGCGACCGTTACCTCAACTATGGCTACACCTTC. Using reference TRBV18 and TRBJ1-2 for the parts outside the CDR3, the full variable domain is NAGVMQNPRHLVRRRGQEARLRCSPMKGHSHVYWYRQLPEEGLKFMVYLQKENIIDESGMPKERFSAEFPKEGPSILRIQQVVRGDSAAYFCASFPGGSDRYLNYGYTFGSGTRLTVV.